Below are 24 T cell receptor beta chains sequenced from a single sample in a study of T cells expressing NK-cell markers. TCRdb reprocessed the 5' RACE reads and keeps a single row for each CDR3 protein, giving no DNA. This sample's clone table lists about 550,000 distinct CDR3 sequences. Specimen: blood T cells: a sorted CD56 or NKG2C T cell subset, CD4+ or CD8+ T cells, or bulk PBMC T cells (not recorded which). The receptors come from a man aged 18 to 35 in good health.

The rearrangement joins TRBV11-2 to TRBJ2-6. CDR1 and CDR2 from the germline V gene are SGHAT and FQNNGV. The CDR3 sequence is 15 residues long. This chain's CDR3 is CASSVAETGANVLTF.

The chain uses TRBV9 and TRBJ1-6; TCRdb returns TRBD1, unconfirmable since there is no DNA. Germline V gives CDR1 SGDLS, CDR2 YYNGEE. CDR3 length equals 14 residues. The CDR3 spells CASSLSGGNSPLHF.

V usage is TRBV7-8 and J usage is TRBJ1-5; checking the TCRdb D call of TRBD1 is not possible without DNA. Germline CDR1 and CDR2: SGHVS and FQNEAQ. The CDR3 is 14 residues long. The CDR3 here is CASRETGGNQPQHF.

The CDR3 region is CASSLGGGRGGETQYF. The chain employs TRBV12-3 or TRBV12-4 and TRBJ2-5; the TCRdb call, TRBD1, lacks DNA for checking. This CDR3 is 16 amino acids long.

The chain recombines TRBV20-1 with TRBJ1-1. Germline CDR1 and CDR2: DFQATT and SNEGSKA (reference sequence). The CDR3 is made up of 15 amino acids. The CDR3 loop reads CSARGGNSMNTEAFF.

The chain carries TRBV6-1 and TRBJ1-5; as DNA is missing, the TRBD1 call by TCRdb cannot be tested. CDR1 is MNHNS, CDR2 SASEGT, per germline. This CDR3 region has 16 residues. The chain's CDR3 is CASSRATGSLNQPQHF.

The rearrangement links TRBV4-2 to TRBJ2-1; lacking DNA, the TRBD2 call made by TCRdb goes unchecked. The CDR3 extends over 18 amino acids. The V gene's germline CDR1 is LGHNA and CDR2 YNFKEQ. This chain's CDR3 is CASSPYSVSGQTFNEQFF.

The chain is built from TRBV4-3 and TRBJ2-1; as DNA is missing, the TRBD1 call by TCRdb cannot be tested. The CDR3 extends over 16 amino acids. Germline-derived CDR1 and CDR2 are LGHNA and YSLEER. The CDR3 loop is CASSQDFRASYNEQFF.

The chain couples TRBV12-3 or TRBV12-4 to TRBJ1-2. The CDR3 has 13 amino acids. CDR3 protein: CASSLGLGYGYTF.

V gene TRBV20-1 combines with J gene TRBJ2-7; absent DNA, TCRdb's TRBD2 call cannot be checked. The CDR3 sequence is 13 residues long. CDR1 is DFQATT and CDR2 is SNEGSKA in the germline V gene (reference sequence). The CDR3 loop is CSEERAGTYEQYF.

This CDR3 is CSARVTGTPSTDTQYF. J is TRBJ2-3 and V is TRBV20-1; the D call from TCRdb, TRBD1, cannot be confirmed without DNA. The CDR3 contains 16 residues. The germline V gene encodes CDR1 DFQATT and CDR2 SNEGSKA (reference sequence).

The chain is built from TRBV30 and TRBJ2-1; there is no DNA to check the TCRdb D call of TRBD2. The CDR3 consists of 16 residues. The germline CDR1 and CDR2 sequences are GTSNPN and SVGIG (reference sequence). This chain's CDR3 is CAWSHRTSGMIYEQFF.

Here the CDR3 reads CSARDLLGRWGASGSSEQFF. The chain links TRBV20-1 to TRBJ2-1; with no DNA, the TCRdb D assignment of TRBD2 cannot be verified. Germline CDR1 reads DFQATT; CDR2 reads SNEGSKA (reference sequence). This CDR3 contains 20 residues.

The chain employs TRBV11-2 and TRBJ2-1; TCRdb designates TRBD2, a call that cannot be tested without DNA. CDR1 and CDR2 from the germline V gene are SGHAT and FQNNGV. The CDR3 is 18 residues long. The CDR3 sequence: CASSLDRLAGKYYNEQFF.

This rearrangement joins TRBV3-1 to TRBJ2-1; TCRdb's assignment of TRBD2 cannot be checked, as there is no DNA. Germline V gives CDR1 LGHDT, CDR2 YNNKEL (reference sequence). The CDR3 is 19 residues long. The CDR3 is CASSQVLWGLAGDNNEQFF.

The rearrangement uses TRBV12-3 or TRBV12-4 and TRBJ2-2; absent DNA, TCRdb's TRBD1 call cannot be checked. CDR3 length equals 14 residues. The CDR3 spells CASREGTVTGELFF.

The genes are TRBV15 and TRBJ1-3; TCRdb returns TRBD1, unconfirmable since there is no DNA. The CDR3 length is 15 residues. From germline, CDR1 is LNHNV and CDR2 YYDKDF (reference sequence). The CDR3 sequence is CATSLGRDSGNTIYF. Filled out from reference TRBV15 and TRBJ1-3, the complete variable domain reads DAMVIQNPRYQVTQFGKPVTLSCSQTLNHNVMYWYQQKSSQAPKLLFHYYDKDFNNEADTPDNFQSRRPNTSFCFLDIRSPGLGDTAMYLCATSLGRDSGNTIYFGEGSWLTVV.

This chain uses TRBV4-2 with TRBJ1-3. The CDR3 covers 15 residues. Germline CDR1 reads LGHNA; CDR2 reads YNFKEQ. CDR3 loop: CASSQGEGSGNTIYF.

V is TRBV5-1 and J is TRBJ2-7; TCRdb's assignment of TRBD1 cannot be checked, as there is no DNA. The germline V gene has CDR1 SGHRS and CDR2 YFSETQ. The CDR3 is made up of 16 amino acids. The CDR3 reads CASSPGGTGVPSEQYF.

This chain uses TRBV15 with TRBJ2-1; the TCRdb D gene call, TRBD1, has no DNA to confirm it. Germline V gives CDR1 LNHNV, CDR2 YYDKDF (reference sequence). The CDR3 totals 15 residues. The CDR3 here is CATRVGQGSYNEQFF.

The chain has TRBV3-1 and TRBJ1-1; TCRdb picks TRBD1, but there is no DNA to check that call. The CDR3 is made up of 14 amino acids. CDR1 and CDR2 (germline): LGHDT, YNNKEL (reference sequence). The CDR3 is CASSRRRGDTEAFF.

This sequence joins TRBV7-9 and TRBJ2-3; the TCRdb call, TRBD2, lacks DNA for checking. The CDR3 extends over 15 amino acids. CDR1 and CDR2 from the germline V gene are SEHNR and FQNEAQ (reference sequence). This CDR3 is CASSGRRPLTDTQYF.

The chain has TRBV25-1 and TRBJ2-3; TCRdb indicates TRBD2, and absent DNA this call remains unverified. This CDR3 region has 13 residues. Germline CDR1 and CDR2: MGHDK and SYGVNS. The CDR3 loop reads CASSGLGTDTQYF. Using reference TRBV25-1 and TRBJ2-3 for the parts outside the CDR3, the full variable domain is EADIYQTPRYLVIGTGKKITLECSQTMGHDKMYWYQQDPGMELHLIHYSYGVNSTEKGDLSSESTVSRIRTEHFPLTLESARPSHTSQYLCASSGLGTDTQYFGPGTRLTVL.

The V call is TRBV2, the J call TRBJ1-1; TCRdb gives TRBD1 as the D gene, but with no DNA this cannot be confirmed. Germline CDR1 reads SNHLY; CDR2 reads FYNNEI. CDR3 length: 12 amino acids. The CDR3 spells CASRVQGPEAFF.